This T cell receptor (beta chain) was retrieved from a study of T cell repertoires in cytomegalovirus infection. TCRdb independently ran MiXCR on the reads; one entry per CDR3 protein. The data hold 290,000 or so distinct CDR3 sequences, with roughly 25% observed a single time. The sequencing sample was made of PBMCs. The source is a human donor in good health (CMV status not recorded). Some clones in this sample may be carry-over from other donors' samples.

In DNA form, the CDR3 reads TGCAGTGCTAGAGAGGCGGGAGCGAAGCAGTACTTC. This translates into CSAREAGAKQYF. This sequence joins TRBV20-1 and TRBJ2-7; 7 nucleotides agree with TRBD2. Germline V gene sequence: CDR1 DFQATT, CDR2 SNEGSKA (reference sequence). V lost 0 bases to trimming and J lost 8 bases; unmatched junction nucleotides: 4. The CDR3 consists of 12 residues.